What follows is one T cell receptor (beta chain) and its context. The source of the sample is a study of T cell changes during pregnancy in multiple sclerosis. The germline V and J ends were trimmed by 7 bases and 4 bases, with 17 bases remaining between them. Germline values: CDR1 LNHDA, CDR2 SQIVND (reference sequence). There are 14 residues in the CDR3. Sequencing was performed with immunoSEQ multiplex PCR; in TCRdb, only in-frame clones are kept and a portion is missing. The table has 25,000 to 30,000 clones, more than 80% seen once. This TCR was sampled from a female donor with multiple sclerosis, enrolled in a pregnancy study. Source: CD8+ T cells from peripheral blood mononuclear cells, taken before pregnancy. The V gene is TRBV19, the J gene TRBJ2-7; possible D gene TRBD1, 6 bases. CDR3 in DNA: TGTGCCAGTACCTCAGGACAGAGTGGTTACGAGCAGTACTTC. This codes for CASTSGQSGYEQYF. The full variable domain, with the rest looked up from reference TRBV19 and TRBJ2-7, is DGGITQSPKYLFRKEGQNVTLSCEQNLNHDAMYWYRQDPGQGLRLIYYSQIVNDFQKGDIAEGYSVSREKKESFPLTVTSAQKNPTAFYLCASTSGQSGYEQYFGPGTRLTVT.